Below are 9 T cell receptor beta chains sequenced from a single sample in a study of blood T cell repertoires in COVID-19. Method: immunoSEQ multiplex PCR; TCRdb's copy keeps in-frame clones and lacks some. The repertoire holds more than 85,000 clones, with 80% to 90% as singletons. The sequenced material came from peripheral blood. These receptors all come from a human donor with COVID-19, enrolled during active disease. The donor label of this sample is uncertain.

The chain employs TRBV5-1 and TRBJ2-3; 9 nucleotides line up with TRBD1. The V gene's germline CDR1 is SGHRS and CDR2 YFSETQ. The V and J ends lost 0 bases and 1 base, in that order; junction bases with no gene match: 6. The CDR3 has 17 residues. The CDR3 protein is CASSLAGTGKGTDTQYF. The CDR3 region has the DNA TGCGCCAGCAGCTTGGCCGGGACAGGGAAGGGCACAGATACGCAGTATTTT.

The CDR3 region is CASSVDQGRGGELFF. The CDR3 DNA sequence: TGTGCCAGCAGCGTAGATCAAGGGAGAGGCGGGGAGCTGTTTTTT. The chain recombines TRBV9 with TRBJ2-2, with D maybe TRBD2 (5 bases). This CDR3 has 15 residues. Between the trimmed V and J ends, which lost 0 bases and 7 bases, there was a span of 13 bases. In germline, CDR1 is SGDLS, CDR2 YYNGEE.

This chain joins TRBV27 and TRBJ1-2, with 9 bases lining up with TRBD1. This CDR3 region has 13 residues. Germline trimming cut 6 bases from V and 6 bases from J; bases unmatched to any gene: 5. CDR1 is MNHEY, CDR2 SMNVEV, per germline (reference sequence). In DNA, the CDR3 is TGTGCCAGCAGAGGAGACAGGGGGAATGGCTACACCTTC. This encodes CASRGDRGNGYTF.

V gene TRBV19 combines with J gene TRBJ2-7; D remains unclear. The CDR3 is 14 residues long. CDR1 LNHDA and CDR2 SQIVND come from the germline V gene (reference sequence). V shed 7 bases and J shed 0 bases, with 13 bases lying between them. The DNA of the CDR3 is TGTGCCAGTAAAGAACAGCCGCTCTCCTACGAGCAGTACTTC. Its translation is CASKEQPLSYEQYF.

The DNA of the CDR3 is TGTGCCAGCAGCCGAGCCCAGGGGTACGGGGTGGAAAAACTGTTTTTT. Its protein product is CASSRAQGYGVEKLFF. The chain carries TRBV7-9 and TRBJ1-4; TRBD1 might be the D (6 bases). CDR1 SEHNR and CDR2 FQNEAQ come from the germline V gene (reference sequence). This CDR3 has 16 amino acids. V lost 5 bases and J 8 bases, leaving 21 bases between the germline ends.

The V call is TRBV19, the J call TRBJ2-1; a possible D gene is TRBD1 (5 bases). Trimming shortened V by 6 bases and J by 3 bases, and 12 bases separated the two germline ends. Germline V gives CDR1 LNHDA, CDR2 SQIVND (reference sequence). This CDR3 contains 14 residues. The CDR3 DNA reads as TGTGCCAGTAGACCTCGGACACGCTACAATGAGCAGTTCTTC. Protein sequence: CASRPRTRYNEQFF.

Only a few counts were recorded for this clone. J is TRBJ1-2 and V is TRBV9; maybe TRBD1 (5 bases). CDR1 SGDLS and CDR2 YYNGEE come from the germline V gene. The V end was cut by 3 bases, the J end by 4 bases, with 16 bases between. The CDR3 loop spans 15 amino acids. The CDR3 DNA follows: TGTGCCAGCAGCGATAGGCGGGGGAGTTCCTATGGCTACACCTTC. It codes for CASSDRRGSSYGYTF.

The J gene is TRBJ1-2, the V gene TRBV18; maybe TRBD1 (6 bases). The CDR3 runs 13 residues. Germline-derived CDR1 and CDR2 are KGHSH and LQKENI. V was trimmed by 1 base and J by 8 bases, leaving 11 bases between them. The DNA of the CDR3 is TGTGCCAGCTCACCACGTCCAGGGGAAGGCTACACCTTC. This encodes CASSPRPGEGYTF. The full variable domain, in which reference TRBV18 and TRBJ1-2 provide the parts outside the CDR3, is NAGVMQNPRHLVRRRGQEARLRCSPMKGHSHVYWYRQLPEEGLKFMVYLQKENIIDESGMPKERFSAEFPKEGPSILRIQQVVRGDSAAYFCASSPRPGEGYTFGSGTRLTVV.

V and J are TRBV7-3 and TRBJ1-2; 8 bases fit TRBD1. CDR3 length: 15 residues. V gave up 5 bases and J gave up 3 bases; unmatched junction bases: 8. Germline CDR1 SGHTA, CDR2 FQGTGA. CDR3 residues: CASSQTATGDYGYTF. The CDR3 nucleotides are TGTGCCAGCAGCCAGACCGCGACAGGGGACTATGGCTACACCTTC.